The 32 T cell receptor beta chains below all came from one sample that was sequenced in a study of cytomegalovirus exposure and HLA in healthy donors. PCR used 60 Vbeta primers and 13 Jbeta primers. Sequenced by immunoSEQ multiplex PCR; TCRdb stores in-frame clones only, minus some. The sample lists some 160,000 clones, roughly 80% occurring once. The specimen was PBMCs. The source of these receptors is a man aged 50-59 years in good health and CMV-seropositive.

A few counts support this clone. This sample also contains other DNA sequences that code for the same CDR3. The CDR3 sequence is CSVEGQGHYGYTF. The CDR3 nucleotides read TGCAGCGTTGAAGGGCAGGGTCACTATGGCTACACCTTC. The chain links TRBV29-1 to TRBJ1-2, with a tentative D call TRBD1 (5 bases). Looked up from germline, CDR1 is SQVTM and CDR2 is ANQGSEA. The V end lost 1 base, the J end lost 3 bases, and 9 bases lay between the germline ends. This CDR3 spans 13 amino acids.

This chain links TRBV6-5 with TRBJ1-2; the match to TRBD1 covers 9 bases. Germline V gene sequence: CDR1 MNHEY, CDR2 SVGAGI. This CDR3 has 14 amino acids. The ends lost 0 bases at V and 8 bases at J; junction bases unmatched: 4. CDR3: CASSYSGQGRGYTF. The CDR3 nucleotides read TGTGCCAGCAGTTACTCAGGACAGGGGAGAGGCTACACCTTC.

The chain employs TRBV7-2 and TRBJ1-3, with a weak D call TRBD1 (6 bases). V dropped 5 bases and J dropped 7 bases, with 15 bases sitting between them. Germline assignment: CDR1 SGHTA and CDR2 FQGNSA. The CDR3 is made up of 14 amino acids. The CDR3 region has the DNA TGTGCCAGCAGCCTCACAGGGTTGAAGAACACCATATATTTT. Translation gives CASSLTGLKNTIYF.

The chain carries TRBV7-8 and TRBJ2-7, with D tentatively TRBD2 (5 bases). The CDR3 consists of 14 residues. V was pared by 3 bases and J by 6 bases, with 15 bases between. Germline CDR1 SGHVS, CDR2 FQNEAQ. The CDR3 DNA reads TGTGCCAGCAGCTTTTCAATTCGGGGTGGCGAGCAGTACTTC. This codes for CASSFSIRGGEQYF.

The chain recombines TRBV25-1 with TRBJ2-1; 10 positions agree with TRBD2. The length of the CDR3 is 16 residues. Germline loops: CDR1 MGHDK, CDR2 SYGVNS. V lost 3 bases and J lost 6; bases outside the gene matches: 8. CDR3 DNA: TGTGCCAGCAGTGATCCTCGACTAGCGGGTATCAATGAGCAGTTCTTC. It is translated as CASSDPRLAGINEQFF.

The CDR3 DNA is TGTGCCAGCAGCCAGGGGCTTTCTCCTGAAGCTTTCTTT. Its translation is CASSQGLSPEAFF. This sequence joins TRBV5-4 and TRBJ1-1; tentative D call: TRBD1 (6 bases). Germline CDR1 and CDR2: SGHNT and YYREEE (reference sequence). This CDR3 spans 13 amino acids. The V gene lost 4 bases and the J gene lost 6 bases, with 13 bases spanning the gap.

V and J are TRBV28 and TRBJ1-4; unclear D gene. The CDR3 is 14 residues long. Trimming removed 2 bases from V and 5 bases from J, with 9 bases in between. Germline assignment: CDR1 MDHEN and CDR2 SYDVKM. For the CDR3, the DNA is TGTGCCAGCAGTTTAGGGCAGTGGAATGAAAAACTGTTTTTT. Translating it yields CASSLGQWNEKLFF.

The J gene is TRBJ2-6, the V gene TRBV7-9; 9 positions agree with TRBD1. V was clipped by 6 bases and J by 0 bases; unmatched bases: 9. Germline V gives CDR1 SEHNR, CDR2 FQNEAQ (reference sequence). The CDR3 has 18 amino acids. The CDR3 region has the DNA TGTGCCAGCAGATCCCGGACAGGGGATAACTCTGGGGCCAACGTCCTGACTTTC. Amino acids: CASRSRTGDNSGANVLTF.

V gene TRBV10-3 combines with J gene TRBJ1-3; D is unclear. V was shortened by 4 bases and J by 0 bases, with 7 bases between the two germline ends. Looked up from germline, CDR1 is ENHRY and CDR2 is SYGVKD. The CDR3 runs to 14 residues. CDR3 nucleotide sequence: TGTGCCATCAGTGGGCAGGTCTCTGGAAACACCATATATTTT. Its protein product is CAISGQVSGNTIYF.

Comments on this clone: A junction end diverges from the germline sequence, so it may reflect a read error. The genes are TRBV6-1 and TRBJ1-2, with 9 bases matching TRBD1. CDR3 length: 14 residues. In germline, CDR1 is MNHNS, CDR2 SASEGT. The CDR3 sequence is CASSDTGTGPLFLF. The CDR3 coding sequence is TGTGCCAGCAGTGACACGGGGACAGGGCCCCTATTCCTATTC.

This clone has just one count. V usage is TRBV7-3 and J usage is TRBJ1-1; 8 nucleotides align to TRBD1. The CDR3 loop spans 14 amino acids. V dropped 6 bases and J dropped 1; count of bases not matched to a gene: 4. Germline V lookup: CDR1 SGHTA, CDR2 FQGTGA. DNA of the CDR3: TGTGCCAGCAGTTCACAGGGGGGGAACACTGAAGCTTTCTTT. Its protein is CASSSQGGNTEAFF.

V gene TRBV28 combines with J gene TRBJ1-1; no clear D gene. Germline V gives CDR1 MDHEN, CDR2 SYDVKM. The CDR3 has 14 amino acids. The V end was cut by 2 bases, the J end by 2 bases, with 9 bases between. The CDR3 nucleotides are TGTGCCAGCAGTTTAGAGTACCGAAACACTGAAGCTTTCTTT. It yields the protein CASSLEYRNTEAFF.

Only one count was recorded for this clone. The chain couples TRBV30 to TRBJ1-1; TRBD1 matches 7 bases. V shed 4 bases, J shed 4 bases, and the junction held 9 bases outside the gene matches. The CDR3 runs to 14 residues. Germline loops: CDR1 GTSNPN, CDR2 SVGIG (reference sequence). For the CDR3, the DNA is TGTGCCTGGAAAAGGCAGGGGGTAGGCACTGAAGCTTTCTTT. Its translation is CAWKRQGVGTEAFF.

CDR3 DNA sequence: TGTGCCAGTACCCTACCATCCGGGGAGCTGTTTTTT. Its translation is CASTLPSGELFF. The V call is TRBV19, the J call TRBJ2-2; unclear D gene. V lost 7 bases and J lost 6, with 9 bases in between. Per the germline V gene, CDR1 is LNHDA and CDR2 is SQIVND (reference sequence). The CDR3 is 12 residues long.

This clone was observed at least ten times. Other DNA sequences in this sample translate to the same CDR3. The chain couples TRBV2 to TRBJ1-5, with 9 bases aligning to TRBD1. The CDR3 spans 14 residues. Germline V lookup: CDR1 SNHLY, CDR2 FYNNEI. Germline trimming cut 4 bases from V and 6 bases from J; bases unmatched to any gene: 4. CDR3 nucleotides: TGTGCCAGCAGTGGTGGGACAGGGCTTCAGCCCCAGCATTTT. It translates to CASSGGTGLQPQHF.

The sample holds many counts of this clone. This chain links TRBV7-2 with TRBJ2-1; D is uncertain. The CDR3 spans 13 residues. Germline V gives CDR1 SGHTA, CDR2 FQGNSA. The V gene lost 1 base and the J gene lost 9 bases, with 10 bases spanning the gap. CDR3: CASSLEPVSEQFF. In nucleotides, the CDR3 is TGTGCCAGCAGCTTAGAGCCGGTTAGTGAGCAGTTCTTC.

The chain uses TRBV29-1 and TRBJ2-7; the match to TRBD2 covers 7 bases. Germline CDR1 is SQVTM and CDR2 is ANQGSEA. J gave up 1 base and V 5 bases, and 11 bases lay outside the gene matches. CDR3 length: 15 amino acids. CDR3 bases: TGCAGCGTTAGCGGGGCCTGGGGATTATCCTACGAGCAGTACTTC. Protein sequence: CSVSGAWGLSYEQYF.

The chain carries TRBV30 and TRBJ1-1, with D perhaps matching TRBD1 (5 bases). Germline V gene sequence: CDR1 GTSNPN, CDR2 SVGIG (reference sequence). The CDR3 is made up of 15 amino acids. V lost 2 bases to trimming and J lost 0 bases, with 13 bases between them. The CDR3 loop reads CAWSPGGKVNTEAFF. Written as DNA, the CDR3 is TGTGCCTGGAGTCCGGGGGGGAAAGTGAACACTGAAGCTTTCTTT.

The CDR3 loop is CASSLAGTSGSYNEQFF. CDR3 nucleotide sequence: TGTGCCAGCAGCTTAGCCGGGACTAGCGGCTCCTACAATGAGCAGTTCTTC. The chain employs TRBV7-6 and TRBJ2-1; TRBD2 aligns across 11 bases. Germline V gene sequence: CDR1 SGHVS, CDR2 FNYEAQ. The CDR3 is made up of 17 amino acids. V lost 0 bases, J lost 0 bases, and 1 base stayed unmatched.

The chain employs TRBV28 and TRBJ1-2; D gene unclear. V lost 2 bases, J lost 6 bases, and 7 bases lay in between. The germline V gene encodes CDR1 MDHEN and CDR2 SYDVKM. This CDR3 region has 12 residues. The CDR3 region has the DNA TGTGCCAGCAGTTTACCGGGGAATGGCTACACCTTC. Its protein product is CASSLPGNGYTF.

The V call is TRBV6-5, the J call TRBJ1-1; TRBD1 is a possible D gene (5 bases). CDR3 length equals 14 residues. Germline values: CDR1 MNHEY, CDR2 SVGAGI. V was cut by 0 bases and J by 10 bases, with 15 bases left in between. This CDR3 reads CASSYSGGRQAAFF. The CDR3 DNA is TGTGCCAGCAGTTACTCGGGGGGTAGGCAGGCAGCTTTCTTT.

V usage is TRBV29-1 and J usage is TRBJ1-1; D gene ambiguous. Germline V gene lookup returns CDR1 SQVTM and CDR2 ANQGSEA. The CDR3 has 12 amino acids. V dropped 5 bases and J dropped 1 base, with 8 bases sitting between them. CDR3 DNA: TGCAGCGTTCGTCCGGGGAACACTGAAGCTTTCTTT. It translates to CSVRPGNTEAFF.

The CDR3 DNA is TGTGCCAGTAGTTGGACAGGGGGAAGTGAAAAACTGTTTTTT. Protein product: CASSWTGGSEKLFF. V is TRBV19 and J is TRBJ1-4, with 10 bases aligning to TRBD1. Germline V gene data show CDR1 as LNHDA and CDR2 as SQIVND (reference sequence). The CDR3 consists of 14 residues. J was trimmed by 7 bases and V by 5 bases; bases with no gene match: 4.

The V and J genes are TRBV6-6 and TRBJ1-2, with TRBD1 matching 7 bases. With 6 bases clipped from V and 7 bases from J, the junction kept 17 bases outside the gene matches. The germline gives CDR1 MNHNY, CDR2 SVGAGI (reference sequence). CDR3 size: 16 residues. The CDR3 spells CASSRNRDSIQLGYTF. The CDR3 DNA reads as TGTGCCAGCAGCCGAAACCGGGACAGTATTCAACTTGGCTACACCTTC.

The chain employs TRBV7-2 and TRBJ2-5; the match to TRBD2 covers 11 bases. Germline values: CDR1 SGHTA, CDR2 FQGNSA. This CDR3 is 16 amino acids long. The J segment lost 5 bases and the V segment lost 2 bases, leaving 7 bases of the junction unmatched. The CDR3 loop is CASSLRASGRSETQYF. CDR3 DNA sequence: TGTGCCAGCAGCTTAAGGGCTAGCGGGAGGTCTGAGACCCAGTACTTC. The whole variable domain, filled in from reference TRBV7-2 and TRBJ2-5, reads GAGVSQSPSNKVTEKGKDVELRCDPISGHTALYWYRQSLGQGLEFLIYFQGNSAPDKSGLPSDRFSAERTGGSVSTLTIQRTQQEDSAVYLCASSLRASGRSETQYFGPGTRLLVL.

This chain joins TRBV10-1 and TRBJ1-5; unclear D gene. The CDR3 is 15 amino acids. V dropped 3 bases and J dropped 7 bases, with 16 bases sitting between them. CDR1 and CDR2 (germline): WNHNN, SYGVQD (reference sequence). The DNA for the CDR3 is TGCGCCAGCAGTGAAAGGGCTACGGGAGGACAGCCCCAGCATTTT. Translation: CASSERATGGQPQHF.

This chain uses TRBV19 with TRBJ2-3; D is possibly TRBD2 (5 bases). The germline gives CDR1 LNHDA, CDR2 SQIVND (reference sequence). The CDR3 consists of 17 residues. V was pared by 5 bases and J by 6 bases, with 24 bases between. The CDR3 DNA is TGTGCCAGTAGTGACCCCAGAAGCCCACGAGCGGTGGATACGCAGTATTTT. Encoded protein: CASSDPRSPRAVDTQYF.

V gene TRBV30 combines with J gene TRBJ2-1; 8 bases line up with TRBD2. J gave up 0 bases and V 3 bases, and 4 bases lay outside the gene matches. CDR1 and CDR2 (germline): GTSNPN, SVGIG (reference sequence). CDR3 length: 15 amino acids. CDR3 bases: TGTGCCTGGAGCGGGGGGGCCCGCTCCTACAATGAGCAGTTCTTC. Translated: CAWSGGARSYNEQFF.

V usage is TRBV15 and J usage is TRBJ1-4, with a weak D call TRBD1 (5 bases). CDR1 LNHNV and CDR2 YYDKDF come from the germline V gene (reference sequence). Trimming pared 0 bases from V and 2 bases from J, leaving 10 bases between. CDR3 length equals 16 residues. The CDR3 here is CATSRDGAGTNEKLFF. The CDR3 DNA is TGTGCCACCAGCAGAGATGGGGCAGGGACTAATGAAAAACTGTTTTTT.

The chain couples TRBV5-1 to TRBJ2-3, with a weak D call TRBD2 (6 bases). The V end was cut by 0 bases, the J end by 3 bases, with 11 bases between. The CDR3 sequence is 15 residues long. Germline CDR1 is SGHRS and CDR2 is YFSETQ. For the CDR3, the DNA is TGCGCCAGCAGCTTGGGGGGGGTTAGAACAGATACGCAGTATTTT. It codes for CASSLGGVRTDTQYF.

V usage is TRBV29-1 and J usage is TRBJ1-2, with D tentatively TRBD1 (6 bases). Germline CDR1 and CDR2: SQVTM and ANQGSEA. V dropped 7 bases and J dropped 3 bases, with 18 bases sitting between them. The CDR3 contains 14 residues. The CDR3: CSAGGGGGDYGYTF. CDR3 DNA sequence: TGCAGCGCCGGGGGCGGGGGAGGAGACTATGGCTACACCTTC.

This clone has just one count. The chain recombines TRBV30 with TRBJ1-1; 8 positions match TRBD1. V lost 0 bases, J lost 0 bases, and 12 bases stayed unmatched. The germline V gene has CDR1 GTSNPN and CDR2 SVGIG (reference sequence). This CDR3 spans 18 amino acids. This CDR3 reads CAWSVLSGTGIMNTEAFF. DNA for the CDR3: TGTGCCTGGAGTGTATTATCCGGGACAGGCATCATGAACACTGAAGCTTTCTTT.